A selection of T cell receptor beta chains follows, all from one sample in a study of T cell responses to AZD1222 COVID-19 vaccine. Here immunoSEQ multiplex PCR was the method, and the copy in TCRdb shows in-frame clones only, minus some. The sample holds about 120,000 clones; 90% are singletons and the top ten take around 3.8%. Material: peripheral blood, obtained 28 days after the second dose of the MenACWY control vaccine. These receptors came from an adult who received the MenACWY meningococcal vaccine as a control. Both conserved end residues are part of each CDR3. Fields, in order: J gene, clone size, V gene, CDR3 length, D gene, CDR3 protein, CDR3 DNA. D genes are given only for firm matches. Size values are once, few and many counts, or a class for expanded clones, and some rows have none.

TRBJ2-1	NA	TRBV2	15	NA	CASFDRLSSYNEQFF	TGTGCCAGCTTCGATCGGTTGAGCTCCTACAATGAGCAGTTCTTC
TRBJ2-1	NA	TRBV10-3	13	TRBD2	CATEPSGGNEQFF	TGTGCCACCGAACCTAGCGGGGGAAATGAGCAGTTCTTC
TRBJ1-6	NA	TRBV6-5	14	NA	CASSSRAPNGPLHF	TGTGCCAGCAGTTCCCGGGCCCCAAACGGACCCCTCCACTTT
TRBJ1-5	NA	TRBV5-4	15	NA	CASSEHSGSNQPQHF	TGTGCCAGCAGCGAACACTCGGGTAGCAATCAGCCCCAGCATTTT
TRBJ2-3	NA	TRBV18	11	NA	CASSPAGRPYF	TGTGCCAGCTCGCCGGCAGGGCGTCCGTATTTT
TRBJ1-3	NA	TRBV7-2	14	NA	CASSHQGSGNTIYF	TGTGCCAGCAGCCATCAGGGCTCTGGAAACACCATATATTTT
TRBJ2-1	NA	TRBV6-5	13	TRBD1	CASRTGTDNEQFF	TGTGCCAGCAGAACCGGGACAGACAATGAGCAGTTCTTC
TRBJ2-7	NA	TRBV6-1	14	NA	CASSEGTGTYEQYF	TGTGCCAGCAGTGAAGGGACGGGAACCTACGAGCAGTACTTC
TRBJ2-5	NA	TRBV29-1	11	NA	CSAQVRETQYF	TGCAGCGCGCAGGTTCGAGAGACCCAGTACTTC
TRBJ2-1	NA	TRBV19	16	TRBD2	CASSIKAGGLLEEQFF	TGTGCCAGTAGTATTAAAGCGGGGGGACTACTGGAAGAGCAGTTCTTC
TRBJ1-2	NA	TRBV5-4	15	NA	CASTLPGRGGEGYTF	TGTGCCAGCACCCTCCCGGGTAGGGGGGGCGAGGGCTACACCTTC
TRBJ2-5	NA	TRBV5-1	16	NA	CASSLGAGMTQETQYF	TGCGCCAGCAGCTTGGGGGCAGGGATGACCCAAGAGACCCAGTACTTC
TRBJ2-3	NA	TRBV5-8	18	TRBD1	CASSLALGGRASTDTQYF	TGTGCCAGCAGCTTGGCCTTAGGGGGCCGAGCGAGCACAGATACGCAGTATTTT
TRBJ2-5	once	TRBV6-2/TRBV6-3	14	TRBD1	CASSSRTGQETQYF	TGTGCCAGCAGTTCTAGGACAGGCCAAGAGACCCAGTACTTC
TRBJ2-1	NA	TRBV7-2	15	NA	CASSWLAHNYNEQFF	TGTGCCAGCAGCTGGCTAGCGCATAACTACAATGAGCAGTTCTTC
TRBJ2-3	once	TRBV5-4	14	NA	CASSRTPNTDTQYF	TGTGCCAGCAGTAGGACTCCCAACACAGATACGCAGTATTTT
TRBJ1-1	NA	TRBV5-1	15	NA	CASSPMESGTTEAFF	TGCGCCAGCAGCCCAATGGAGAGTGGCACCACTGAAGCTTTCTTT
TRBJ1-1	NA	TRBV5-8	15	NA	CASSFAGTRNTEAFF	TGTGCCAGCAGCTTTGCCGGGACAAGGAACACTGAAGCTTTCTTT
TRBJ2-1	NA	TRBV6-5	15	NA	CASSRREKVSHEQFF	TGTGCCAGCAGTCGACGGGAGAAGGTTTCCCATGAGCAGTTCTTC
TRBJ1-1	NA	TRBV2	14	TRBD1	CASSEARQGVSAFF	TGTGCCAGCAGTGAAGCTCGACAGGGCGTGTCAGCTTTCTTT